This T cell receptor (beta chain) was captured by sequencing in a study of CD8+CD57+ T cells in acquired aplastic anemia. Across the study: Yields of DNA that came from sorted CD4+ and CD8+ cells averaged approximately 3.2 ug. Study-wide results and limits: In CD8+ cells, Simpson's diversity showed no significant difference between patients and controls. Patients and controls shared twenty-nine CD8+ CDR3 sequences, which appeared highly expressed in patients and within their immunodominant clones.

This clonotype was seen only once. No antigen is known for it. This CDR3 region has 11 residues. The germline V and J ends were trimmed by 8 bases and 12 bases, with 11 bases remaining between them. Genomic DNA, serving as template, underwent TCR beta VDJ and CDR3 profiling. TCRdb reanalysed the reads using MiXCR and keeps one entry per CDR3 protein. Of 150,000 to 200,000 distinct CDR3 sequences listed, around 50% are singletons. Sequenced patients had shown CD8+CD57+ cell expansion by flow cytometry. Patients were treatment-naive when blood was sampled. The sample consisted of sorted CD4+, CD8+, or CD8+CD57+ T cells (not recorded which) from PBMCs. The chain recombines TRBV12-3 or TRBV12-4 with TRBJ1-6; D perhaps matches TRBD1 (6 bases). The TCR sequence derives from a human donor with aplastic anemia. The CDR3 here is CASLARGPLHF. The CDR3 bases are TGTGCCAGCTTGGCCAGGGGACCCCTCCACTTT.